Each of the 8 T cell receptor beta chains below was sequenced from the same sample in a study of blood T cell repertoires in COVID-19. Sequencing used immunoSEQ multiplex PCR; TCRdb keeps in-frame clones, though not all of them. The data show some 200,000 clones, about 80% seen once. The sequencing sample was made of PBMCs or T cells enriched from blood (not recorded which). The receptors were sampled from a woman aged 55-69 years with acute COVID-19.

This clone was seen a handful of times. The chain is built from TRBV5-1 and TRBJ2-7; the D is unclear. This CDR3 region has 12 residues. Germline CDR1 is SGHRS and CDR2 is YFSETQ. The V end was cut by 0 bases, the J end by 3 bases, with 4 bases between. CDR3 DNA sequence: TGCGCCAGCAGCTTGGGAGGCTACGAGCAGTACTTC. Its protein product is CASSLGGYEQYF.

V is TRBV7-2 and J is TRBJ2-7; 7 nucleotides match TRBD2. Trimming removed 4 bases from V and 0 bases from J; junction bases left unmatched: 0. The CDR3 covers 13 residues. Germline V gene sequence: CDR1 SGHTA, CDR2 FQGNSA. CDR3 coding DNA: TGTGCCAGCAGCTGGGACTACTCCTACGAGCAGTACTTC. Translation: CASSWDYSYEQYF. The entire variable domain, with the rest obtained from reference TRBV7-2 and TRBJ2-7, is as follows: GAGVSQSPSNKVTEKGKDVELRCDPISGHTALYWYRQSLGQGLEFLIYFQGNSAPDKSGLPSDRFSAERTGGSVSTLTIQRTQQEDSAVYLCASSWDYSYEQYFGPGTRLTVT.

The V and J genes are TRBV21-1 and TRBJ1-1; the DNA was not used to check the table's D call, TRBD1. TRBV21-1 has pseudogene status. The CDR3 has 18 residues. CDR3 nucleotide sequence: TGTGCCAGCAGCCCTCGGGACAGGCCCAGTTCGAGAAACACTGAAGCTTTCTTT. It specifies CASSPRDRPSSRNTEAFF.

The V and J genes are TRBV7-6 and TRBJ2-3, with D possibly matching TRBD1 (6 bases). The CDR3 contains 12 residues. Trimming took 5 bases from V and 9 from J, leaving 12 bases between them. CDR1 is SGHVS and CDR2 is FNYEAQ in the germline V gene. The CDR3 protein is CASSLGQRTQYF. The CDR3 coding sequence is TGTGCCAGCAGCCTCGGACAGCGCACGCAGTATTTT.

This sequence joins TRBV14 and TRBJ2-5; D is ambiguous. CDR1 is SGHDN, CDR2 FVKESK, per germline. The length of the CDR3 is 14 residues. The germline V and J ends were trimmed by 4 bases and 7 bases, with 16 bases remaining between them. The CDR3 loop reads CASSRVAGPGTQYF. The CDR3, as DNA: TGTGCCAGCAGCCGGGTAGCCGGCCCGGGGACCCAGTACTTC.

This clone was found a few times. The V and J genes are TRBV12-3 or TRBV12-4 and TRBJ1-1; 9 nucleotides match TRBD1. The CDR3 sequence is 11 residues long. J was trimmed by 11 bases and V by 8 bases; bases with no gene match: 6. DNA for the CDR3: TGTGCCAGCGGGGGGACAGGGTTGGCTTTCTTT. Amino acid sequence: CASGGTGLAFF.

The V gene is TRBV6-2 or TRBV6-3, the J gene TRBJ2-1, with D hard to call. CDR1 is MNHEY and CDR2 is SVGEGT in the germline V gene. V was cut by 2 bases and J by 4 bases, with 9 bases left in between. The CDR3 totals 14 residues. The CDR3 loop is CASSYAEQYNEQFF. CDR3 nucleotide sequence: TGTGCCAGCAGTTACGCCGAACAGTACAATGAGCAGTTCTTC.

The rearrangement uses TRBV5-4 and TRBJ2-5; 9 positions match TRBD1. Trimming at V came to 3 bases and at J to 3 bases, leaving 3 bases not matched to a gene. Per germline, CDR1 SGHNT and CDR2 YYREEE (reference sequence). The CDR3 runs to 14 residues. The CDR3 region is CASSSRTGEETQYF. As DNA, the CDR3 is TGTGCCAGCAGCTCCCGGACAGGGGAAGAGACCCAGTACTTC.